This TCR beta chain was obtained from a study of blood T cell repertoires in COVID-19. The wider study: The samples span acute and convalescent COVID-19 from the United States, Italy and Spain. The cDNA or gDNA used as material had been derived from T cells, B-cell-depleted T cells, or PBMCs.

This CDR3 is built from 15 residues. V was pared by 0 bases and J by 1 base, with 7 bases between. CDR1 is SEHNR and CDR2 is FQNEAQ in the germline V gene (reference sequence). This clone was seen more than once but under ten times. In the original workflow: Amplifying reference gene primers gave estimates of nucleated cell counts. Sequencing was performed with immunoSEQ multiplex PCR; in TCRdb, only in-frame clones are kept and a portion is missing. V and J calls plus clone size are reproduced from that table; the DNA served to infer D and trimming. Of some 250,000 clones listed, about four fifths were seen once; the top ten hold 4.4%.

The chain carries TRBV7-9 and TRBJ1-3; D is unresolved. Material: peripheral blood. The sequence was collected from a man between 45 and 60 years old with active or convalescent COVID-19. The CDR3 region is CASSLAAQSGNTIYF. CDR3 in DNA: TGTGCCAGCAGCTTAGCCGCACAGTCTGGAAACACCATATATTTT.